The T cell receptor (beta chain) under discussion was sequenced for a study of somatic mutations in cytotoxic T cells in rheumatoid arthritis. Method: immunoSEQ multiplex PCR; TCRdb's copy keeps in-frame clones and lacks some. Altogether several thousand clones are present, 75% being singletons, with the ten largest covering approximately 35%. There are 14 residues in the CDR3. V was shortened by 2 bases and J by 2 bases, with 9 bases between the two germline ends. In germline, CDR1 is MDHEN, CDR2 SYDVKM. The rearrangement joins TRBV28 to TRBJ1-2, with D unresolved. The sequencing sample was made of CD8+ T cells sorted from blood. The origin of this receptor is a woman between 50 and 59 years old in good health. In DNA, the CDR3 is TGTGCCAGCAGTTTACCTCAGTTAAACTATGGCTACACCTTC. Amino acid sequence: CASSLPQLNYGYTF.